The TCR beta chain under discussion was sequenced for a study of chemoradiotherapy in HPV16-positive cancers. Assay: immunoSEQ multiplex PCR; the TCRdb copy retains only in-frame clones and omits some. This table holds approximately 300 clones, 85% to 90% found once. General observations from the study: Candidate HPV-specific clones and E7-related TCR motifs grew in tumor during treatment.

Germline loops: CDR1 MNHEY, CDR2 SVGAGI. The CDR3 consists of 16 residues. J was trimmed by 1 base and V by 0 bases; bases with no gene match: 5. A word on this clone: The antigen remains undetermined.

This TCR came from a human donor with HPV-associated anogenital cancer. The sample in question was tumor tissue, obtained from a patient who underwent chemoradiotherapy. The chain carries TRBV6-5 and TRBJ2-5; 7 positions agree with TRBD1. The CDR3 DNA reads as TGTGCCAGCAGTTACTCACGGTGGACAGGCCAAGAGACCCAGTACTTC. Its translation: CASSYSRWTGQETQYF.